The clone carrying this T cell receptor beta chain was seen many times. What it recognizes is unknown. This entry is derived from a study of blood T cells in healthy people across ages. Study outcomes and limitations: Diversity estimates drawn from one million T cells were deemed underestimates. Lack of knowledge of donor CMV status possibly confounded expanded clonotype changes.

Germline CDR1 SGHTA, CDR2 FQGNSA. Trimming pared 1 base from V and 0 bases from J, leaving 10 bases between. The CDR3 extends over 16 amino acids. Sample-barcoded 5' priming and a J-beta primer mix drove a second PCR of about 6 to 12 cycles. TCRdb ran MiXCR on the 5' RACE reads and lists one entry per CDR3 protein. Of more than 500,000 distinct CDR3 sequences in the sample, roughly 28% were seen once. This TCR was sampled from a woman in her 70s in good health. Sequenced material: blood. The chain is built from TRBV7-2 and TRBJ2-1; D may be TRBD1 or TRBD2 (5 bases each). The CDR3: CASSLGGDPSYNEQFF. The DNA for the CDR3 is TGTGCCAGCAGCTTAGGAGGGGACCCCTCCTACAATGAGCAGTTCTTC.